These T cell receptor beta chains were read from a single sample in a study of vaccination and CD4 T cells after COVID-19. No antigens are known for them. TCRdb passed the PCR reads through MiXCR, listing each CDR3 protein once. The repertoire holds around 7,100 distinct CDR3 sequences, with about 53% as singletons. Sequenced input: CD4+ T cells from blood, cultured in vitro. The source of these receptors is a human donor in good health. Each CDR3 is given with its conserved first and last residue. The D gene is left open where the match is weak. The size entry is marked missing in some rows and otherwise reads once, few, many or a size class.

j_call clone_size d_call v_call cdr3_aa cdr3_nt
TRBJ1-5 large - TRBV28 CASSLSSNQPQHF TGTGCCAGCAGTTTGAGTAGCAATCAGCCCCAGCATTTT
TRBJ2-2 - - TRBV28 CASSLGKRLASNTGELFF TGTGCCAGCAGTTTAGGAAAAAGGCTAGCGTCGAACACCGGGGAGCTGTTTTTT
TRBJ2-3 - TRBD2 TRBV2 CASIKTSADTQYF TGTGCCAGCATTAAGACTAGCGCCGATACGCAGTATTTT
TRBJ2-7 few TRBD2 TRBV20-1 CSARENRLAGVASYEQYF TGCAGTGCTAGAGAAAACCGACTAGCGGGAGTAGCGTCCTACGAGCAGTACTTC
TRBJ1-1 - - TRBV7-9 CASSTPVRTEAFF TGTGCCAGCAGCACCCCAGTGAGGACTGAAGCTTTCTTT
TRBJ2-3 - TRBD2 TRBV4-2 CASSQVRLGGRGTADTQYF TGTGCCAGCAGCCAAGTACGCCTCGGCGGGAGGGGTACTGCAGATACGCAGTATTTT
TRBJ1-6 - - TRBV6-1 CASLRAGANSPLHF TGTGCCAGCCTGAGGGCAGGGGCAAATTCACCCCTCCACTTT
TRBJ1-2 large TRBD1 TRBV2 CASSGTGGFGYTF TGTGCCAGCTCCGGGACAGGGGGTTTTGGCTACACCTTC
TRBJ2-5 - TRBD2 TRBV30 CAWSVLAGGETQYF TGTGCCTGGAGTGTCCTAGCGGGGGGAGAGACCCAGTACTTC
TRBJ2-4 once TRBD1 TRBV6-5 CASSYSIKGQSSHLAKNIQYF TGTGCCAGCAGTTACTCGATCAAGGGACAGAGTTCCCATCTAGCCAAAAACATTCAGTACTTC
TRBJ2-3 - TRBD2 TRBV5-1 CASSFQSSGVADTQYF TGCGCCAGCAGCTTTCAATCTAGCGGGGTAGCAGATACGCAGTATTTT
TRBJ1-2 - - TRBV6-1 CASNPGPTNYGYTF TGTGCCAGCAATCCGGGGCCCACTAACTATGGCTACACCTTC
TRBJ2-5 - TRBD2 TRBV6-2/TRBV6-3 CASRSGVSQVTQYF TGTGCCAGTCGTAGCGGGGTGTCCCAGGTGACCCAGTACTTC
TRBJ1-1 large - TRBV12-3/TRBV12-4 CASSETVNTEAFF TGTGCCAGCAGCGAGACAGTGAACACTGAAGCTTTCTTT
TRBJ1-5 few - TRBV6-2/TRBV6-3 CASSYWGRGAHQPQHF TGTGCCAGCAGTTACTGGGGACGAGGGGCGCATCAGCCCCAGCATTTT
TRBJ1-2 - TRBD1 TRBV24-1 CATSDTGTGDRNYGYTF TGTGCCACCAGTGATACAGGGACAGGCGATCGTAACTATGGCTACACCTTC
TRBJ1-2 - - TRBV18 CASSPRGERINYGYTF TGTGCCAGCTCACCTAGGGGGGAAAGGATCAACTATGGCTACACCTTC
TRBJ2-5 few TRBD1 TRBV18 CASSPLTDRAYEETQYF TGTGCCAGCTCACCACTAACCGACAGGGCATACGAAGAGACCCAGTACTTC
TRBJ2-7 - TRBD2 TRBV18 CASSPGLAGLEQYF TGTGCCAGCTCGCCCGGACTAGCGGGCCTAGAGCAGTACTTC
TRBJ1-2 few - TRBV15 CATSRDDAPKYSDNYGYTF TGTGCCACCAGCAGAGATGATGCACCCAAATACTCAGATAACTATGGCTACACCTTC
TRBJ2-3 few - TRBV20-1 CSSGPATGTDTQYF TGCAGCTCCGGACCGGCGACTGGCACAGATACGCAGTATTTT
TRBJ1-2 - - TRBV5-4 CASSLGPREDGYTF TGTGCCAGCAGCTTGGGTCCCAGGGAAGATGGCTACACCTTC
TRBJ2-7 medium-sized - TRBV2 CASTGVGSYEQYF TGTGCCAGCACCGGGGTGGGTTCCTACGAGCAGTACTTC
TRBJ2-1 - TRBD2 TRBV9 CASSPRTSGNEQFF TGTGCCAGCAGCCCCCGGACTAGCGGAAATGAGCAGTTCTTC
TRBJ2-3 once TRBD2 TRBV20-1 CSAIGTSLPTDTQYF TGCAGTGCTATCGGGACTAGTCTCCCCACAGATACGCAGTATTTT
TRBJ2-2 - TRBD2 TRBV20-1 CSASSGTIFGELFF TGCAGTGCTAGCTCCGGGACTATTTTCGGGGAGCTGTTTTTT
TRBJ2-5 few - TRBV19 CASSSKFRKVETQYF TGTGCCAGTAGTTCCAAGTTTAGGAAGGTCGAGACCCAGTACTTC
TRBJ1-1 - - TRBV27 CASSFIPVGKGTEAFF TGTGCCAGCAGTTTCATCCCGGTAGGGAAAGGCACTGAAGCTTTCTTT
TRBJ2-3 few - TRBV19 CASSIVASNTDTQYF TGTGCCAGTAGTATAGTCGCTAGTAACACAGATACGCAGTATTTT
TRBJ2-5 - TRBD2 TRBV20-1 CSASLTSEVLWETQYF TGCAGTGCTAGCCTCACTAGCGAGGTTTTGTGGGAGACCCAGTACTTC
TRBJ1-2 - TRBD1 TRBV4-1 CASSRSHTQGAWGYTF TGCGCCAGCAGCCGCTCCCATACACAGGGGGCTTGGGGCTACACCTTC
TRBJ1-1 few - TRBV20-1 CSAKQGGQAFF TGCAGTGCTAAACAGGGCGGGCAAGCTTTCTTT
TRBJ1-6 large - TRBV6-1 CASSEGSANSPLHF TGTGCCAGCAGCGAGGGGTCGGCTAATTCACCCCTCCACTTT
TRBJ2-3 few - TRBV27 CASSLPGRTDTQYF TGTGCCAGCAGTTTACCCGGTCGCACAGATACGCAGTATTTT
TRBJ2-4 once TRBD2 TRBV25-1 CASSEGTSGIHF TGTGCCAGCAGTGAGGGGACTAGCGGGATCCACTTC
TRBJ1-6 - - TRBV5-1 CASSFEGNPSSPLHF TGCGCCAGCAGCTTTGAGGGAAATCCTTCTTCACCCCTCCACTTT
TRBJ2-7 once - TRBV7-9 CASSPDKGVSYEQYF TGTGCCAGCAGCCCGGATAAAGGAGTCTCCTACGAGCAGTACTTC
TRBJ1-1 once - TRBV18 CASSPGQGMGEAFF TGTGCCAGCTCACCAGGGCAGGGTATGGGTGAAGCTTTCTTT
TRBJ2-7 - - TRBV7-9 CASSSGVSGYEQYF TGTGCCAGCAGCTCAGGGGTATCTGGCTACGAGCAGTACTTC
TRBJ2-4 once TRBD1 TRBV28 CAIFDRGKNIQYF TGTGCCATCTTTGACAGGGGCAAAAACATTCAGTACTTC
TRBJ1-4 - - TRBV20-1 CSARSGESKLFF TGCAGTGCTAGGAGCGGGGAGTCAAAACTGTTTTTT
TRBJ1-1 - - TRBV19 CASRGSRDNWRMNTEAFF TGTGCCAGCAGAGGAAGCCGGGACAACTGGAGAATGAACACTGAAGCTTTCTTT
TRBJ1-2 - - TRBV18 CASSPIVRVQVESYGYTF TGTGCCAGCTCACCAATTGTCAGGGTTCAGGTGGAGAGCTATGGCTACACCTTC
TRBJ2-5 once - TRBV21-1 CASSKDRLIQTQYF TGTGCCAGCAGCAAAGACCGGCTCATCCAGACCCAGTACTTC
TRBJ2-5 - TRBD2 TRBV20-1 CSARGAGIRRENRETQYF TGCAGTGCTAGAGGGGCGGGGATCCGGCGGGAGAATCGGGAGACCCAGTACTTC
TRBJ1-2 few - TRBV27 CASSLVGGWGGYTF TGTGCCAGCAGTTTAGTGGGGGGCTGGGGTGGCTACACCTTC